This passage covers 15 T cell receptor beta chains from one sample sequenced in a study of blood T cell repertoires in COVID-19. The method was immunoSEQ multiplex PCR; TCRdb's version includes in-frame clones alone and lacks a portion of them. The sample lists a few hundred thousand clones, approximately 88% seen once, with 0.95% to 1.5% in the top ten. The sequenced material came from peripheral blood. Receptor source: a man aged 35 to 55 with acute or convalescent COVID-19.

V is TRBV4-1 and J is TRBJ2-7; 7 nucleotides align to TRBD2. This CDR3 is built from 18 residues. Germline CDR1 MGHRA, CDR2 YSYEKL. The ends lost 3 bases at V and 2 bases at J; junction bases unmatched: 16. In DNA form, the CDR3 reads TGCGCCAGCAGCCAGAGGGTGGCGGGGGTGACGAGCACCTACGAGCAGTACTTC. Translation: CASSQRVAGVTSTYEQYF.

Of note for this clone: The same CDR3 can be traced to other DNA sequences in this sample. This rearrangement joins TRBV4-1 to TRBJ2-3; tentatively, D is TRBD2 (6 bases). Deletions cut 0 bases from V and 2 bases from J, with 18 bases between. The CDR3 length is 18 residues. Germline-derived CDR1 and CDR2 are MGHRA and YSYEKL. CDR3 nucleotides: TGCGCCAGCAGCCAAGATAACAGCGGAGGGCCACCCACAGATACGCAGTATTTT. Translating gives CASSQDNSGGPPTDTQYF.

In this sample, this clone turned up once. V gene TRBV4-1 combines with J gene TRBJ2-5, with 8 bases that match TRBD1. CDR1 is MGHRA and CDR2 is YSYEKL in the germline V gene. The CDR3 totals 15 residues. Losses at the gene ends were 5 bases for V and 4 bases for J; bases not matched to a gene: 9. The CDR3: CASSLDRTGRETQYF. CDR3 coding DNA: TGCGCCAGCAGCTTGGACAGGACAGGGCGAGAGACCCAGTACTTC.

In the case of this clone: The identical CDR3 is also encoded by other nucleotide sequences in the sample. This sequence joins TRBV4-1 and TRBJ2-6, with 10 bases lining up with TRBD1. The CDR3 consists of 18 residues. After removal of 2 bases from V and 0 bases from J, the junction contained 4 bases not matched to a gene. In germline, CDR1 is MGHRA, CDR2 YSYEKL. CDR3 sequence: CASSQRQGAYSGANVLTF. CDR3 nucleotide sequence: TGCGCCAGCAGCCAAAGACAGGGGGCCTACTCTGGGGCCAACGTCCTGACTTTC.

The rearrangement links TRBV5-4 to TRBJ2-7, with a weak D call TRBD1 (6 bases). There are 15 residues in the CDR3. Germline lookup yields CDR1 SGHNT and CDR2 YYREEE (reference sequence). Trimming stripped 5 bases from V and 0 bases from J, with 15 bases between. DNA of the CDR3: TGTGCCAGCAGTCGCACAGGGCCGAGCTCCTACGAGCAGTACTTC. Translating gives CASSRTGPSSYEQYF.

This chain connects TRBV24-1 to TRBJ2-7; 8 bases fit TRBD1. J gave up 4 bases and V 4 bases, and 14 bases lay outside the gene matches. Per the germline V gene, CDR1 is KGHDR and CDR2 is SFDVKD. The CDR3 totals 17 residues. CDR3 residues: CATSEETGQGISYEQYF. The CDR3 DNA follows: TGTGCCACCAGTGAGGAAACAGGACAGGGCATTTCGTACGAGCAGTACTTC.

The rearrangement joins TRBV7-8 to TRBJ1-1, with 12 bases identical to TRBD1. The V and J ends lost 3 bases and 0 bases, in that order; junction bases with no gene match: 5. This CDR3 is built from 17 residues. The V gene's germline CDR1 is SGHVS and CDR2 FQNEAQ. CDR3 DNA: TGTGCCAGCAGCTTTGGGACAGGGGGCGCGGTGAACACTGAAGCTTTCTTT. Its translation is CASSFGTGGAVNTEAFF.

The V call is TRBV6-5, the J call TRBJ1-4, with D possibly matching TRBD1 (6 bases). Trimming removed 0 bases at V and 7 bases at J, with 12 bases between. CDR3 length: 15 residues. The germline gives CDR1 MNHEY, CDR2 SVGAGI. In DNA, the CDR3 is TGTGCCAGCAGTTACTCGACAGGTTTGGGTGAAAAACTGTTTTTT. Protein sequence: CASSYSTGLGEKLFF.

J is TRBJ1-5 and V is TRBV4-1; 8 nucleotides align to TRBD1. J lost 15 bases, V lost 0 bases, and 13 bases had no gene match. CDR3 length: 15 residues. The V gene's germline CDR1 is MGHRA and CDR2 YSYEKL. In DNA form, the CDR3 reads TGCGCCAGCAGCCAAGATAGGAACAGGGGGGGAAGACGGCATTTT. It encodes CASSQDRNRGGRRHF.

This clone was found once. The chain joins TRBV7-2 to TRBJ2-7; TRBD1 agrees at 7 bases. J lost 6 bases, V lost 5 bases, and 13 bases had no gene match. The CDR3 has 15 residues. Germline V gives CDR1 SGHTA, CDR2 FQGNSA. This chain's CDR3 is CASSPDREGASEQYF. The DNA for the CDR3 is TGTGCCAGCAGCCCCGACAGGGAAGGGGCCAGCGAGCAGTACTTC.

The chain carries TRBV7-3 and TRBJ2-1, with 9 bases matching TRBD2. V shed 5 bases and J 4 bases; nucleotides not matched to a gene: 6. The CDR3 length is 15 residues. CDR1 is SGHTA and CDR2 is FQGTGA in the germline V gene. The CDR3 region has the DNA TGTGCCAGCAGCACGAGCGGGGGGCTATACAATGAGCAGTTCTTC. Protein product: CASSTSGGLYNEQFF.

The rearrangement links TRBV6-6 to TRBJ2-1; 7 bases agree with TRBD2. The CDR3 loop spans 14 amino acids. In germline, CDR1 is MNHNY, CDR2 SVGAGI (reference sequence). The ends lost 1 base at V and 7 bases at J; junction bases unmatched: 4. This CDR3 is CASSYLNSGNEQFF. CDR3 sequence (DNA): TGTGCCAGCAGTTACTTGAATAGCGGGAATGAGCAGTTCTTC.

The chain carries TRBV5-1 and TRBJ1-4, with TRBD1 as a possible D gene (6 bases). Germline V gene sequence: CDR1 SGHRS, CDR2 YFSETQ. This CDR3 region has 14 residues. Between the trimmed V and J ends, which lost 5 bases and 8 bases, there was a span of 16 bases. The DNA for the CDR3 is TGCGCCAGCAGTACAGGGACGGCCGGAGAAAAACTGTTTTTT. Amino acid sequence: CASSTGTAGEKLFF. The full variable domain, its missing parts supplied by reference TRBV5-1 and TRBJ1-4, is KAGVTQTPRYLIKTRGQQVTLSCSPISGHRSVSWYQQTPGQGLQFLFEYFSETQRNKGNFPGRFSGRQFSNSRSEMNVSTLELGDSALYLCASSTGTAGEKLFFGSGTQLSVL.

The chain employs TRBV27 and TRBJ1-1; 8 bases are a match to TRBD1. This CDR3 comprises 15 residues. V shed 4 bases and J 0 bases; nucleotides not matched to a gene: 4. The germline CDR1 and CDR2 sequences are MNHEY and SMNVEV (reference sequence). The CDR3 DNA is TGTGCCAGCAGTTCTCGGACAGGGCTGAACACTGAAGCTTTCTTT. Its translation is CASSSRTGLNTEAFF.

The genes are TRBV7-2 and TRBJ2-3; the match to TRBD2 covers 8 bases. V was clipped by 3 bases and J by 4 bases; unmatched bases: 9. Germline V CDR1 and CDR2: SGHTA, FQGNSA. The CDR3 contains 16 residues. In nucleotides, the CDR3 is TGTGCCAGCAGCTTCCCCAGCGGGGGAGGGCCAGATACGCAGTATTTT. Encoded protein: CASSFPSGGGPDTQYF. Filled out from reference TRBV7-2 and TRBJ2-3, the complete variable domain reads GAGVSQSPSNKVTEKGKDVELRCDPISGHTALYWYRQSLGQGLEFLIYFQGNSAPDKSGLPSDRFSAERTGGSVSTLTIQRTQQEDSAVYLCASSFPSGGGPDTQYFGPGTRLTVL.